This paragraph covers one T cell receptor beta chain sequence. Its antigen is unknown. Only in-frame clones appear in the TCRdb table, and some are missing; sequencing was by immunoSEQ multiplex PCR. The sample shows about 160,000 clones, approximately 90% of them seen only once. These data belong to a study of T cell responses to AZD1222 COVID-19 vaccine. Whole-study findings and limits: Spike-specific TCR depth and breadth grew after two AZD1222 doses. AZD1222 recipients seropositive at baseline numbered only six or seven. None of the repertoires were sampled until the peak T cell response had passed. Donors were largely white British and mainly female; clonal diversity was possibly underestimated.

Germline trimming cut 5 bases from V and 6 bases from J; bases unmatched to any gene: 6. Germline V CDR1 and CDR2: SGHVS, FQNEAQ. CDR3 length: 15 residues. This clonotype was sampled from an adult in good health. The material was peripheral blood, obtained on day 0 of MenACWY control vaccination. This chain joins TRBV7-8 and TRBJ2-3, with 12 nucleotides matching TRBD2. CDR3 DNA sequence: TGTGCCAGCAGCCCCCGGACTAGCGGGATGGATACGCAGTATTTT. This sequence encodes CASSPRTSGMDTQYF. The full variable domain, with the rest looked up from reference TRBV7-8 and TRBJ2-3, is GAGVSQSPRYKVAKRGQDVALRCDPISGHVSLFWYQQALGQGPEFLTYFQNEAQLDKSGLPSDRFFAERPEGSVSTLKIQRTQQEDSAVYLCASSPRTSGMDTQYFGPGTRLTVL.